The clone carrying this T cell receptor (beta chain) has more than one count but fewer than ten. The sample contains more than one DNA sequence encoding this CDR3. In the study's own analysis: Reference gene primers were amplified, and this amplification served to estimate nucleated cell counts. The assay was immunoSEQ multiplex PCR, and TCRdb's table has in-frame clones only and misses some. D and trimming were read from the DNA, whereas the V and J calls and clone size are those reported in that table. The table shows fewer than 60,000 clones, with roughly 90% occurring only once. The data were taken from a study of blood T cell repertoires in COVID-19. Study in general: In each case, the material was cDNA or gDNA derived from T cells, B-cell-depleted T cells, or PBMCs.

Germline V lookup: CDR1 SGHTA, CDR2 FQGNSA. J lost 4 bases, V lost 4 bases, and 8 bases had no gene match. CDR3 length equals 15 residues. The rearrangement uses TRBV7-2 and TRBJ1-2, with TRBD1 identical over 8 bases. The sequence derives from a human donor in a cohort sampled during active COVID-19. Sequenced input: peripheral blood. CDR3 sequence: CASSSNRGSSYGYTF. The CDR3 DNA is TGTGCCAGCAGCTCGAACAGGGGGTCAAGCTATGGCTACACCTTC.